Below are 24 T cell receptor beta chains sequenced from a single sample in a study of glioma-infiltrating T cells. TCR alpha and beta CDR3 regions were amplified from RNA using iRepertoire nested multiplex PCR. A single record per CDR3 protein comes from TCRdb applying MiXCR to the multiplex PCR reads. The sample consists of approximately 400,000 distinct CDR3 sequences, 41% of them appearing once. Sequencing used glioma tissue, nonneoplastic brain tissue, or PBMCs (not recorded which). Receptor source: a human donor with low-grade glioma or glioblastoma, undergoing nonglioma brain surgery, or in good health (not recorded which).

With regard to this clonotype: The junction shows a germline mismatch at one end, possibly a read error. V gene TRBV28 combines with J gene TRBJ1-3; D gene ambiguous. CDR3 length: 17 residues. From germline, CDR1 is MDHEN and CDR2 SYDVKM. CDR3 DNA sequence: TGTGCCATCAGTGAGTCTCCTGGCTGGAGCTCTGGAAACACCATATATTTT. It translates to CAISESPGWSSGNTIYF.

Of note for this clonotype: A much larger clonotype is one base distant, so this may be a read error. V and J are TRBV27 and TRBJ2-3; D gene uncertain. V shed 1 base and J shed 6 bases, with 26 bases lying between them. CDR3 length: 19 amino acids. CDR1 MNHEY and CDR2 SMNVEV come from the germline V gene (reference sequence). The CDR3 sequence: CASSLWPQDGPKLEDTQYF. DNA of the CDR3: TGTGCCAGCAGTTTATGGCCCCAGGACGGCCCAAAACTTGAGGATACGCAGTATTTT.

The chain carries TRBV7-6 and TRBJ2-5; 14 bases line up with TRBD2. CDR1 is SGHVS, CDR2 FNYEAQ, per germline. Unmatched junction bases numbered 8, after V lost 4 bases and J lost 4 bases. The CDR3 extends over 17 amino acids. The CDR3 region has the DNA TGTGCCAGCAGCTATCCACCGACTAGCGGGAGGGGAGAGACCCAGTACTTC. Translating it yields CASSYPPTSGRGETQYF.

Remarks on this clonotype: It may be a read error: a sequence one base away is much more abundant. The V call is TRBV20-1, the J call TRBJ2-7; TRBD2 matches 7 bases. The CDR3 consists of 13 residues. Germline V lookup: CDR1 DFQATT, CDR2 SNEGSKA (reference sequence). The CDR3 reads CSARDTSVYERYF. In nucleotides, the CDR3 is TGCAGTGCTAGAGATACTAGCGTCTACGAGCGGTACTTC.

Turning to this clonotype: This may be a read error: a much more frequent sequence differs by one nucleotide. This rearrangement joins TRBV6-4 to TRBJ2-2; D possibly corresponds to TRBD2 (6 bases). The CDR3 has 16 residues. Germline V lookup: CDR1 MRHNA, CDR2 SNTAGT. The CDR3 coding sequence is TGTGCCAGCAGTTACTCGACTAGAACGAACACCGGGGAGCTGTTTTTT. Residues: CASSYSTRTNTGELFF.

This clonotype was counted at least ten times. CDR3 sequence reads: CSASLRFRVEQYF. Here the CDR3 DNA reads TGCAGTGCTAGTCTCCGGTTTAGGGTCGAGCAGTACTTC. The chain uses TRBV20-1 and TRBJ2-7, with no clear D. Germline V gene data show CDR1 as DFQATT and CDR2 as SNEGSKA (reference sequence). V was pared by 3 bases and J by 6 bases, with 15 bases between. The CDR3 has 13 amino acids.

To note about this clonotype: At one end, the junction sequence differs from germline, possibly due to a read error. The chain employs TRBV28 and TRBJ1-2; 8 bases line up with TRBD1. The CDR3 spans 15 residues. Germline V gene lookup returns CDR1 MDHEN and CDR2 SYDVKM. The CDR3 nucleotides read TGCGCCAGCAGCTCAGCCGGGACAGGCGGCTATGGCTACACCTTC. Its translation: CASSSAGTGGYGYTF.

V is TRBV18 and J is TRBJ2-7, with D unresolved. The CDR3 spans 14 residues. CDR1 is KGHSH and CDR2 is LQKENI in the germline V gene. The V end was cut by 2 bases, the J end by 4 bases, with 12 bases between. In DNA form, the CDR3 reads TGTGCCAGCTCACCATCTACAATGGGATACGAGCAGTACTTC. It is translated as CASSPSTMGYEQYF.

In its sample, this clonotype was seen many times. The V call is TRBV28, the J call TRBJ1-2; TRBD1 agrees at 7 bases. Germline V gene sequence: CDR1 MDHEN, CDR2 SYDVKM. With V trimmed by 3 bases and J by 2 bases, 12 bases remained unmatched. This CDR3 has 17 amino acids. The CDR3 spells CASSFISDRRPNYGYTF. For the CDR3, the DNA is TGTGCCAGCAGTTTTATCTCGGACAGGCGACCCAACTATGGCTACACCTTC.

This clonotype was seen a handful of times. The rearrangement joins TRBV2 to TRBJ2-7, with a tentative D call TRBD1 (5 bases). The V and J ends lost 7 bases and 3 bases respectively, with 10 bases between them. CDR1 and CDR2 (germline): SNHLY, FYNNEI. The CDR3 is 12 amino acids. The CDR3 spells CASTNQGYEQYF. The CDR3 DNA follows: TGTGCCAGCACTAACCAGGGCTACGAGCAGTACTTC.

In this sample, this clonotype turned up many times. The J gene is TRBJ1-1, the V gene TRBV20-1; possible D gene TRBD1, 5 bases. Germline V gives CDR1 DFQATT, CDR2 SNEGSKA (reference sequence). V lost 6 bases and J lost 8, with 16 bases in between. This CDR3 contains 12 residues. CDR3 DNA sequence: TGCAGTGCCAAGACAGCTGTCCCCGAAGCTTTCTTT. Protein: CSAKTAVPEAFF.

About this clonotype itself: This may arise from a read error, as a much more abundant clone is one base away. In this CDR3 the conserved last residue, phenylalanine or tryptophan, is missing, so a read error is likely. The V call is TRBV20-1, the J call TRBJ1-5; 7 bases map to TRBD1. V shed 0 bases and J 8 bases; nucleotides not matched to a gene: 13. The CDR3 sequence is 16 residues long. Germline V gene sequence: CDR1 DFQATT, CDR2 SNEGSKA (reference sequence). The CDR3, as DNA: TGCAGTGCTAGAGACCCACAAGCAGGGGGTTTAAAGCCCCAGCATTTA. Amino acids: CSARDPQAGGLKPQHL.

In this sample, this clonotype turned up a few times. The chain is built from TRBV19 and TRBJ2-3; 9 bases match TRBD2. V was pared by 4 bases and J by 6 bases, with 5 bases of the junction left unmatched. From germline, CDR1 is LNHDA and CDR2 SQIVND (reference sequence). This CDR3 spans 14 amino acids. CDR3 in DNA: TGTGCCAGTAGTAGGGGACTAGCTGCCGATACGCAGTATTTT. This encodes CASSRGLAADTQYF.

The chain couples TRBV7-2 to TRBJ1-1; a weak D match, TRBD1 (5 bases). This CDR3 contains 16 residues. With 4 bases removed from V and 0 bases from J, the gap between germline ends came to 15 bases. CDR1 SGHTA and CDR2 FQGNSA come from the germline V gene. The CDR3 sequence: CASSSPGRQMNTEAFF. The CDR3 region has the DNA TGTGCCAGCAGCTCCCCGGGACGGCAGATGAACACTGAAGCTTTCTTT.

In regard to this clonotype: This may come from a read error, since a much larger clone is one base off. This rearrangement joins TRBV6-6 to TRBJ1-1, with D possibly TRBD1 on 5 matching bases. The CDR3 consists of 14 residues. Germline CDR1 and CDR2: MNHNY and SVGAGI (reference sequence). The V gene lost 8 bases and the J gene lost 5 bases, with 18 bases spanning the gap. The CDR3 DNA is TGTGCCAGCGTAGGTGGGGGTTCCCGGACTGAAGCTTTCTTT. Protein: CASVGGGSRTEAFF.

The J gene is TRBJ1-1, the V gene TRBV6-2 or TRBV6-3; D not certain. The CDR3 loop spans 18 amino acids. Looked up from germline, CDR1 is MNHEY and CDR2 is SVGEGT. The germline V and J ends were trimmed by 7 bases and 0 bases, with 24 bases remaining between them. The CDR3, as DNA: TGTGCCAGCACCCCAAGCTGGTTAACGGGCCACATGAACACTGAAGCTTTCTTT. Translated, it gives CASTPSWLTGHMNTEAFF.

V is TRBV15 and J is TRBJ2-7; 7 positions agree with TRBD2. J gave up 1 base and V 0 bases, and 9 bases lay outside the gene matches. Germline V gene lookup returns CDR1 LNHNV and CDR2 YYDKDF (reference sequence). The CDR3 extends over 17 amino acids. Here the CDR3 DNA reads TGTGCCACCAGCAGAGATAGGGGTAGCGGGTCTTCCTACGAGCAGTACTTC. Protein: CATSRDRGSGSSYEQYF.

This clonotype has just a few counts. This sequence joins TRBV4-1 and TRBJ2-1; 10 positions match TRBD2. Trimming took 2 bases from V and 10 from J; bases not matched to a gene: 8. CDR1 is MGHRA and CDR2 is YSYEKL in the germline V gene. The CDR3 runs 15 residues. DNA of the CDR3: TGCGCCAGCAGCCAAACGGGACTAGCGTATAGGGAGCAGTTCTTC. Residues: CASSQTGLAYREQFF.

The table lists this clonotype with a few counts. The chain employs TRBV3-1 and TRBJ2-3; TRBD1 or TRBD2 may be the D gene (5 bases each). CDR1 and CDR2 from the germline V gene are LGHDT and YNNKEL (reference sequence). CDR3 length equals 13 residues. V was shortened by 4 bases and J by 2 bases, with 7 bases between the two germline ends. This CDR3 is CASSRDHTDTQYF. In nucleotides, the CDR3 is TGTGCCAGCAGCCGGGACCACACAGATACGCAGTATTTT.

This clonotype was recorded a few times. The chain has TRBV5-4 and TRBJ2-7; 7 nucleotides match TRBD1. V was clipped by 0 bases and J by 3 bases; unmatched bases: 12. The length of the CDR3 is 17 residues. Germline V gene sequence: CDR1 SGHNT, CDR2 YYREEE (reference sequence). The CDR3 is CASSLVGGADWIYEQYF. CDR3 nucleotides: TGTGCCAGCAGCTTGGTAGGGGGCGCGGATTGGATCTACGAGCAGTACTTC.

The table lists this clonotype with a few counts. This chain connects TRBV7-2 to TRBJ2-1; 14 nucleotides match TRBD2. Germline V gene lookup returns CDR1 SGHTA and CDR2 FQGNSA. CDR3 length: 15 amino acids. The V and J ends lost 6 bases and 9 bases, in that order; junction bases with no gene match: 7. The CDR3, as DNA: TGTGCCAGCAGGTCGGGACTAGCGGGAGCGGGTGAGCAGTTCTTC. This sequence encodes CASRSGLAGAGEQFF.

With respect to this clonotype: A clone one base away is much larger, so this may be a read error. The V gene is TRBV7-2, the J gene TRBJ2-2; D is unclear. Germline CDR1 reads SGHTA; CDR2 reads FQGNSA. The CDR3 totals 15 residues. Trimming left V 2 bases short and J 6 bases short, with 13 bases between. In DNA, the CDR3 is TGTGCCAGCAGCTTAACCCCCGACCCCGCCGGGGAGCTGTTTTTT. This gives the protein CASSLTPDPAGELFF.

Comments on this clonotype: The final CDR3 position lacks the conserved phenylalanine or tryptophan, pointing to a likely read error. The J gene is TRBJ2-1, the V gene TRBV11-1; 13 nucleotides agree with TRBD2. Per the germline V gene, CDR1 is SGHAT and CDR2 is FQDESV (reference sequence). The junction had 11 bases not matched to a gene; V was cut back by 3 bases and J by 3 bases. This CDR3 has 19 residues. DNA of the CDR3: TGTGCCAGCAGCTTCCGGACTAGCGGGAGCTCCTATGGCTACAATGAGCAGTTCTCC. Translated, it gives CASSFRTSGSSYGYNEQFS.

This clonotype turned up a few times. The chain couples TRBV19 to TRBJ1-1, with 10 nucleotides matching TRBD1. The CDR3 length is 13 residues. Germline-derived CDR1 and CDR2 are LNHDA and SQIVND (reference sequence). J lost 6 bases, V lost 10 bases, and 8 bases had no gene match. As DNA, the CDR3 is TGTGCCACTCGACAGGGGGCCGAACCTGAAGCTTTCTTT. It yields the protein CATRQGAEPEAFF.